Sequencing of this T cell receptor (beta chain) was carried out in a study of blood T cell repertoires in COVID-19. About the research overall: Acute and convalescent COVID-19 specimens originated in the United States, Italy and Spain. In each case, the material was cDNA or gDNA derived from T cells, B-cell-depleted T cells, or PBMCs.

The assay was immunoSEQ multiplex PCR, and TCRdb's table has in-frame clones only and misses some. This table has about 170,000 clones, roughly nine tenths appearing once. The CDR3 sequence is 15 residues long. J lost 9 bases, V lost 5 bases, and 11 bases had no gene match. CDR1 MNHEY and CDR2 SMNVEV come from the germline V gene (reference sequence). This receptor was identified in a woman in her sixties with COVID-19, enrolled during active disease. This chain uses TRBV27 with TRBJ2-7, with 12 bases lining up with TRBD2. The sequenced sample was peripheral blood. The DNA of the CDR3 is TGTGCCAGCAGTAAGACTAGCGGGAGTTCCCAAGGGCAGTACTTC. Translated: CASSKTSGSSQGQYF.